This TCR beta chain was identified in a study of monozygotic twins with inflammatory bowel disease. General study findings and limits: Lower sharing of clonotypes with other individuals was seen in IBD patients than in healthy twins. This was most marked in patients showing signs of disease activity. Different subtypes (of T cells) could not be told apart from one another.

Germline V gene lookup returns CDR1 SEHNR and CDR2 FQNEAQ (reference sequence). This CDR3 has 13 residues. The UMIs carried a 6-nucleotide sample barcode, and they were added by template switching. TCRdb reprocessed the 5' RACE reads, keeping one entry per CDR3 protein, no DNA. The sample table includes around 190,000 distinct CDR3 sequences. For this clonotype: Its antigen is not known.

The sequence came from a human donor with ulcerative colitis or Crohn's disease, or a healthy co-twin of an affected twin (not recorded which). J is TRBJ2-3 and V is TRBV7-9. Specimen: blood. The CDR3 loop is CASSSIEEDTQYF.